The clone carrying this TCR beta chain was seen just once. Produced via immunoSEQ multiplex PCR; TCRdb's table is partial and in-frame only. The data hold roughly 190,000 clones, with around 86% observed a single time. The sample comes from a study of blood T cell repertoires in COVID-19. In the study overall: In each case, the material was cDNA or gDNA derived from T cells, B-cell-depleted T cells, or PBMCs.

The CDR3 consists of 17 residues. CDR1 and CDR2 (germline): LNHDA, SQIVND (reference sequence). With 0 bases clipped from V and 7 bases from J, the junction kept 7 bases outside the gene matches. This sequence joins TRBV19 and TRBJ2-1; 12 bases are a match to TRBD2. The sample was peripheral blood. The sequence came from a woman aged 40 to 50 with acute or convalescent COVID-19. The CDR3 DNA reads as TGTGCCAGTAGTATAGATCTGGCTAGCGGGAGGGGTAATGAGCAGTTCTTC. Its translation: CASSIDLASGRGNEQFF.